The sequence of this T cell receptor beta chain was determined in a study of identical twins. Turning to this clonotype: No antigen is known for it.

TCRdb re-called the 5' RACE reads with MiXCR, one entry per CDR3 protein. The sample records about 240,000 distinct CDR3 sequences, under 12% being singletons. The germline gives CDR1 KGHSH, CDR2 LQKENI. V dropped 4 bases and J dropped 0; count of bases not matched to a gene: 9. This CDR3 has 16 residues. Study-wide results and limits: Conclusions came from cross-sectional statistical analysis, not from following the same donors. Invariant T cells like MAIT and iNKT could partly confound the zero-insertion analyses. Memory repertoires lacked the insertion deficit that abundant cord blood beta clonotypes showed. Low generation probability was overrepresented in out-of-frame alpha sequences shared by twins.

The chain carries TRBV18 and TRBJ2-7; TRBD1 matches 7 bases. The sequencing input was memory T cells sorted from blood. This sequence originates from a man aged 45 to 65 in good health. CDR3 nucleotides: TGTGCCAGCTCACGAGGGCCCGGGACAGACTCCTACGAGCAGTACTTC. Amino acid sequence: CASSRGPGTDSYEQYF.